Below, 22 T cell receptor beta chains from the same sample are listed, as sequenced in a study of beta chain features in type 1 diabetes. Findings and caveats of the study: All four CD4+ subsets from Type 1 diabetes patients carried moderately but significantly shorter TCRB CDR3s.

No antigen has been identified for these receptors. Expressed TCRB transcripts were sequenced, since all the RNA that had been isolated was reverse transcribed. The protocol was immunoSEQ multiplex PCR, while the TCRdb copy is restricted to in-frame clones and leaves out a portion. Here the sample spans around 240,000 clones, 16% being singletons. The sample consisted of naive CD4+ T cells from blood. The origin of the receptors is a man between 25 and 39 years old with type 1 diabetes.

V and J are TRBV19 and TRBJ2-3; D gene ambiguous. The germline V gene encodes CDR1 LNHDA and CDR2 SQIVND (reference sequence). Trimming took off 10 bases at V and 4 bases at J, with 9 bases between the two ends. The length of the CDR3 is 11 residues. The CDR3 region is CATRGADTQYF. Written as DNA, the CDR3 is TGTGCCACCCGAGGCGCAGATACGCAGTATTTT.

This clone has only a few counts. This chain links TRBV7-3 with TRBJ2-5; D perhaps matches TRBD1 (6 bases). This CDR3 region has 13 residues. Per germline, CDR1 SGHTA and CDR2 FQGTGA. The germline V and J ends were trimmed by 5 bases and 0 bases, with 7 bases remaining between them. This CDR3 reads CASSPGDQETQYF. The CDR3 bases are TGTGCCAGCAGCCCAGGGGACCAAGAGACCCAGTACTTC.

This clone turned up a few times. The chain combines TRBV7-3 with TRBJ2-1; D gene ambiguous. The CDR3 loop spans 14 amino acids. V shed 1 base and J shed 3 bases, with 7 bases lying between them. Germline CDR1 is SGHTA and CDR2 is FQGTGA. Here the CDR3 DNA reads TGTGCCAGCAGCTTAAGTGGGCACTACAATGAGCAGTTCTTC. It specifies CASSLSGHYNEQFF.

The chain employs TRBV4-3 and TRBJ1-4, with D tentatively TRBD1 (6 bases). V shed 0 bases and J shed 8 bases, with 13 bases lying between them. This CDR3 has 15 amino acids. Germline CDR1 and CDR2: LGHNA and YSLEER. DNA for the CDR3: TGCGCCAGCAGCCAAGATCAAACAGGGAGGGAAAAACTGTTTTTT. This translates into CASSQDQTGREKLFF.

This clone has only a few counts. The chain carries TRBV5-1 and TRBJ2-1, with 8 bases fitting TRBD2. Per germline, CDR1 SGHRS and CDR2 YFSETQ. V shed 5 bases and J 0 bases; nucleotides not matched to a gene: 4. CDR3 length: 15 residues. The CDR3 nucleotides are TGCGCCAGCAGAGAGGCGGGAGGCTCCTACAATGAGCAGTTCTTC. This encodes CASREAGGSYNEQFF.

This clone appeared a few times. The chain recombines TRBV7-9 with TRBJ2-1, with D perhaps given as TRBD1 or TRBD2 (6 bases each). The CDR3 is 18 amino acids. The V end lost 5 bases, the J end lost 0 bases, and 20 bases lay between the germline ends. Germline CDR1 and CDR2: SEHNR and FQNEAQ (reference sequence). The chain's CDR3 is CASSIQQGLRSSYNEQFF. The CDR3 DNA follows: TGTGCCAGCAGCATTCAACAGGGACTGAGAAGCTCCTACAATGAGCAGTTCTTC.

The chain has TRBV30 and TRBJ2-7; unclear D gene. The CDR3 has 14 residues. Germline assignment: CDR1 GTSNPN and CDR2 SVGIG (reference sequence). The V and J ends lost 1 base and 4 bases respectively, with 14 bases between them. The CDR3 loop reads CAWSGWQRVYEQYF. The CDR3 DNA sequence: TGTGCCTGGAGTGGCTGGCAGAGAGTATACGAGCAGTACTTC.

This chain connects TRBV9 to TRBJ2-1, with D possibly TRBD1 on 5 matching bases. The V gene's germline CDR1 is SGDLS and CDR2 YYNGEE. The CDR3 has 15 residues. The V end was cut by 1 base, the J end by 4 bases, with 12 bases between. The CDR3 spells CASSVQQEQYNEQFF. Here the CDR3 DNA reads TGTGCCAGCAGCGTACAACAGGAACAATACAATGAGCAGTTCTTC.

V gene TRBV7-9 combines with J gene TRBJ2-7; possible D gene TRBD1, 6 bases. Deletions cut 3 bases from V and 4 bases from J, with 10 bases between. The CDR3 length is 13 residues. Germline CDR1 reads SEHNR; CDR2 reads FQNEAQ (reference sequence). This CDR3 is CASSFYQGYEQYF. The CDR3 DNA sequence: TGTGCCAGCAGCTTCTATCAGGGGTACGAGCAGTACTTC.

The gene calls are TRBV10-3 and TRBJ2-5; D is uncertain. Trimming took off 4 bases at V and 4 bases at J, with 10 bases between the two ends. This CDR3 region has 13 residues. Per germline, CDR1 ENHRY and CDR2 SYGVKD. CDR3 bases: TGTGCCATCAGTGCAGAACTGGTAGAGACCCAGTACTTC. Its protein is CAISAELVETQYF.

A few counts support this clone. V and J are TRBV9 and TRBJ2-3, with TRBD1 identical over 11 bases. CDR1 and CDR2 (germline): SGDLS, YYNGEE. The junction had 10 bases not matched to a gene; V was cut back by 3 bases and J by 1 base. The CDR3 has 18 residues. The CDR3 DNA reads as TGTGCCAGCAGCGGAGGGGACAGGGGGATAGTGGGCACAGATACGCAGTATTTT. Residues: CASSGGDRGIVGTDTQYF.

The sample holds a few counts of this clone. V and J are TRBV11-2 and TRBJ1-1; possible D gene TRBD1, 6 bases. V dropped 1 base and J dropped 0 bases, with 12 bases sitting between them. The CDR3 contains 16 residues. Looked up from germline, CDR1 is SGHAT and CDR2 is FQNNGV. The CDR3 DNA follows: TGTGCCAGCAGCTTAGCGGGGGCTGTGGTGAACACTGAAGCTTTCTTT. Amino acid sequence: CASSLAGAVVNTEAFF.

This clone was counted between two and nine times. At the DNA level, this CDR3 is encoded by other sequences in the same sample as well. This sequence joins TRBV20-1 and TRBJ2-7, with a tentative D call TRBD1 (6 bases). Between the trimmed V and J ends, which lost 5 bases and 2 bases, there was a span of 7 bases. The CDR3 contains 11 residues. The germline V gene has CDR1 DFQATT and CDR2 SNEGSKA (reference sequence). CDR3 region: CSAPGAYEQYF. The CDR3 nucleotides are TGCAGTGCTCCAGGGGCCTACGAGCAGTACTTC.

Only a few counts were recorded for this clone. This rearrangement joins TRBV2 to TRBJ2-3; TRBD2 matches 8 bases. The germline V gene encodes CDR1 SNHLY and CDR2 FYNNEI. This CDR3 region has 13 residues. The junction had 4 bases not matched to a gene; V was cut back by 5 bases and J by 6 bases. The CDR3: CASSLRLADTQYF. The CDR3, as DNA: TGTGCCAGCAGTCTCCGACTAGCGGATACGCAGTATTTT. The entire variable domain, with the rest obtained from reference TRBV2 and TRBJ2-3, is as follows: EPEVTQTPSHQVTQMGQEVILRCVPISNHLYFYWYRQILGQKVEFLVSFYNNEISEKSEIFDDQFSVERPDGSNFTLKIRSTKLEDSAMYFCASSLRLADTQYFGPGTRLTVL.

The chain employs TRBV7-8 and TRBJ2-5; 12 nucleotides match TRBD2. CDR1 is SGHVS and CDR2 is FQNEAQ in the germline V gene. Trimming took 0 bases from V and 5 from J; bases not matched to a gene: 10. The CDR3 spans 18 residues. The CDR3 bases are TGTGCCAGCAGCTTAGCGAGAACGACTAGCGGGAGAGGCGAGACCCAGTACTTC. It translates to CASSLARTTSGRGETQYF.

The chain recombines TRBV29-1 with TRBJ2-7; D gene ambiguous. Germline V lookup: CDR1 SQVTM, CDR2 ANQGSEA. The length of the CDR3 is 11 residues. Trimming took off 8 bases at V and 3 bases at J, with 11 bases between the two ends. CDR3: CSTSNDYEQYF. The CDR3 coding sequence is TGCAGCACCTCCAATGACTACGAGCAGTACTTC.

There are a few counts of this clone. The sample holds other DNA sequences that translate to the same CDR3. Written as DNA, the CDR3 is TGTGCCAGCAGTTTGACTGGCTACGAGCAGTACTTC. Its translation is CASSLTGYEQYF. V usage is TRBV28 and J usage is TRBJ2-7; D is ambiguous. V gave up 3 bases and J gave up 3 bases, with 6 bases separating them. The CDR3 totals 12 residues. Germline V gives CDR1 MDHEN, CDR2 SYDVKM.

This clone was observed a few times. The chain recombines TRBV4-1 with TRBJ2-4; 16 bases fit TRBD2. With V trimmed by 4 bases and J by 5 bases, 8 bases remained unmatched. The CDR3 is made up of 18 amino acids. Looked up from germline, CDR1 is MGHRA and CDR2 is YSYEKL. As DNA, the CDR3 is TGCGCCAGCAGCCTACTTGGGACTAGCGGGAGGGGTCAAAACATTCAGTACTTC. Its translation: CASSLLGTSGRGQNIQYF.

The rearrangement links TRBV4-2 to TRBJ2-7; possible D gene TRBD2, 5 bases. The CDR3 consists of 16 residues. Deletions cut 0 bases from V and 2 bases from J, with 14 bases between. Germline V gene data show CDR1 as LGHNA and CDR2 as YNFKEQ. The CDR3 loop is CASSQDLAATTYEQYF. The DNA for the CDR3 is TGTGCCAGCAGCCAAGATCTAGCTGCTACGACCTACGAGCAGTACTTC.

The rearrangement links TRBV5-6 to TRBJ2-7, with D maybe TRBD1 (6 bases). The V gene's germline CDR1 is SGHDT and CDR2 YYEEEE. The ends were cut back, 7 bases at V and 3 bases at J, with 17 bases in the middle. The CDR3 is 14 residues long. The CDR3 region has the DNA TGTGCCAGCGGACGACAGGTAAACTTCTACGAGCAGTACTTC. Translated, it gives CASGRQVNFYEQYF.

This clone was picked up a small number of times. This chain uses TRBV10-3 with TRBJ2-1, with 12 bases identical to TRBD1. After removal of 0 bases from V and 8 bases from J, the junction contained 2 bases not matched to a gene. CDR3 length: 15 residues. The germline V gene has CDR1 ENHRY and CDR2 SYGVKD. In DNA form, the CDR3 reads TGTGCCATCAGTGAGTCCGGGACAGGGGGCGATGAGCAGTTCTTC. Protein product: CAISESGTGGDEQFF.

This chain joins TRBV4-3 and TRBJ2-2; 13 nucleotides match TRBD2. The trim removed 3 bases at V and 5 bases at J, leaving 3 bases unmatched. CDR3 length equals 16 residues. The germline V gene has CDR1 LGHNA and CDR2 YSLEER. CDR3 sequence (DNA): TGCGCCAGCAGCCATACTAGCGGGAGGGGTACCGGGGAGCTGTTTTTT. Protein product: CASSHTSGRGTGELFF.